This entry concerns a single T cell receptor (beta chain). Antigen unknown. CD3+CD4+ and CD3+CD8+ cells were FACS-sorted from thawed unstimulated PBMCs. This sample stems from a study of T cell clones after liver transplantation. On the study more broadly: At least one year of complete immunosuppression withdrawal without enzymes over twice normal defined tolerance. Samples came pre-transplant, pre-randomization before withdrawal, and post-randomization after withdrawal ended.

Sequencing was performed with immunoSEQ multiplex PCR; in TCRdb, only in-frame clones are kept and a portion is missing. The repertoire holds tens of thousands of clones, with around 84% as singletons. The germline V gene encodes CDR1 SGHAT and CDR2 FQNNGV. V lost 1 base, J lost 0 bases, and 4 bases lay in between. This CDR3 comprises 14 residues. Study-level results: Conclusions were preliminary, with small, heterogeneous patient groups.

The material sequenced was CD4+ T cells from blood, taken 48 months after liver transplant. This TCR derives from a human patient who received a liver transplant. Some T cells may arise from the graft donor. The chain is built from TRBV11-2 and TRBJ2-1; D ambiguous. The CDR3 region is CASSLAVSYNEQFF. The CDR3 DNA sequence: TGTGCCAGCAGCTTAGCGGTCTCCTACAATGAGCAGTTCTTC.